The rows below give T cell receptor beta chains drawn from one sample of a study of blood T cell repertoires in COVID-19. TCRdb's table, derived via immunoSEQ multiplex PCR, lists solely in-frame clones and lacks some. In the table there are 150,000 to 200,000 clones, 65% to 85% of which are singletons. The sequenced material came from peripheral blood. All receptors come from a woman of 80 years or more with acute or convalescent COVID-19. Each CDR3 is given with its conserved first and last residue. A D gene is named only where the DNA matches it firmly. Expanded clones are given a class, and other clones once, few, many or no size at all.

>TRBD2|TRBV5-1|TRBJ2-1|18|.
TGCGCCAGCAGCCCGCAGCCTGTTGGACTAGCGGGAGGGAATGAGCAGTTCTTC
CASSPQPVGLAGGNEQFF
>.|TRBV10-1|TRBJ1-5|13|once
TGCGCCAGCGTCGGGGTAATAGGTCAGCCCCAGCATTTT
CASVGVIGQPQHF
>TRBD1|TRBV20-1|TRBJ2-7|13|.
TGCAGTGCTAGTGGGACAGGGGCCTACGAGCAGTACTTC
CSASGTGAYEQYF
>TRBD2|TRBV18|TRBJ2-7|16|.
TGTGCCAGCTCACCCGGGACTAGCGGGAGGAGGTACGAGCAGTACTTC
CASSPGTSGRRYEQYF
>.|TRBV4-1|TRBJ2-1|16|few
TGCGCCAGCCGTGAGCTCGGGCGGGGACTCTACAATGAGCAGTTCTTC
CASRELGRGLYNEQFF
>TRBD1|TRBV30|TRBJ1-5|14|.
TGTGCCTGGAGTAGGGGGCCGCGGGGTCAGCCCCAGCATTTT
CAWSRGPRGQPQHF
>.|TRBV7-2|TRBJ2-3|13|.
TGTGCCAGCAGCTCATGGACTGCCGATACGCAGTATTTT
CASSSWTADTQYF
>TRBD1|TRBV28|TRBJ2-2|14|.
TGTGCCAGCAGGGAAAACAGGGGTCCCGGGGAGCTGTTTTTT
CASRENRGPGELFF
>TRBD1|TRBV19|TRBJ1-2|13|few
TGTGCCAGTAGTAGCCGGGACAGGGGTGGCTACACCTTC
CASSSRDRGGYTF
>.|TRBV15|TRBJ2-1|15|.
TGTGCCACCAGCAGAGGCGGAGTAGCAGATAATGAGCAGTTCTTC
CATSRGGVADNEQFF
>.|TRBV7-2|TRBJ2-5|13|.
TGTGCCAGCAGCAGGGGACTCCGAGAGACCCAGTACTTC
CASSRGLRETQYF
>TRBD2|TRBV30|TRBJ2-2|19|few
TGTGCCTGGAGTAAACACCCCCCTATAGCGGGGGTGATCACCGGGGAGCTGTTTTTT
CAWSKHPPIAGVITGELFF
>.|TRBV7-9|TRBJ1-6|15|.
TGTGCCAGCAGCTTAACAGAGCAGGGGAATTCACCCCTCCACTTT
CASSLTEQGNSPLHF
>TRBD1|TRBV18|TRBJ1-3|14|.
TGTGCCAGCTCACCGAGGACAGGGAGGAACACCATATATTTT
CASSPRTGRNTIYF
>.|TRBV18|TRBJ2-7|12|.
TGTGCCAGCTCACCACGAGGGGGCGAGCAGTACTTC
CASSPRGGEQYF
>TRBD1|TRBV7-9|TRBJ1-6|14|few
TGTGCCAGCACCATACAGGGGTTAGGTTCACCCCTCCACTTT
CASTIQGLGSPLHF
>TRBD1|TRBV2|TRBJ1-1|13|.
TGTGCCAGCCGATTCCTCCGGGACAGGGAAGCTTTCTTT
CASRFLRDREAFF
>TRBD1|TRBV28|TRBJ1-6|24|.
TGTGCCCCGTTAGGGGGAGTTACCGTAACCACCCCCTCGTGGACCGGGACAGGGAATTCACCCCTCCACTTT
CAPLGGVTVTTPSWTGTGNSPLHF
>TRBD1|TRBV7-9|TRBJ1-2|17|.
TGTGCCAGCAGCTCTTTAGGGAGGACAGGGGAAAACTATGGCTACACCTTC
CASSSLGRTGENYGYTF
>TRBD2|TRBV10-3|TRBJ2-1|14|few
TGTGCCATCAGCGGACTAGCGGGGAACAATGAGCAGTTCTTC
CAISGLAGNNEQFF
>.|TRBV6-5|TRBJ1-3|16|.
TGTGCCAGCAGTTTTATCGACACCGTCTCTGGAAACACCATATATTTT
CASSFIDTVSGNTIYF
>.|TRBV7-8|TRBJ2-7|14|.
TGTGCCAGCAGCTTAGCGTTTCAGGGCTACGAGCAGTACTTC
CASSLAFQGYEQYF
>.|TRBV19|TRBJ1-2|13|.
TGTGCCAGTACCCCTAACAGGGTTGGGGGCTACACCTTC
CASTPNRVGGYTF
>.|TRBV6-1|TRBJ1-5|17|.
TGTGCCAGCAGCGAAACGGCCAGGCCTTTTAGCAATCAGCCCCAGCATTTT
CASSETARPFSNQPQHF
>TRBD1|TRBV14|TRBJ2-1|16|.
TGTGCCAGCAGCCACGGGACAGGGATTATGTCGGATGAGCAGTTCTTC
CASSHGTGIMSDEQFF
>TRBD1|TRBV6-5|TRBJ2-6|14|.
TGTGCCAGCAGAACAGGGGTTGGGGCCAACGTCCTGACTTTC
CASRTGVGANVLTF
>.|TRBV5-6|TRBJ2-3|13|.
TGTGCCAGCAGCCAATTCCACACAGATACGCAGTATTTT
CASSQFHTDTQYF
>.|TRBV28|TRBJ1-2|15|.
TGTGCCAGCAGTTTATTGGTGGGAGGGACGGGTGGCTACACCTTC
CASSLLVGGTGGYTF
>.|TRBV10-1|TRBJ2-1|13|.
TGCGCCAGCAGTGATGGCTCCCACAGTGAGCAGTTCTTC
CASSDGSHSEQFF
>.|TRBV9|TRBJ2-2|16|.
TGTGCCAGCAGCGTAGTTGGTAGGGGTGGGTCCGGGGAGCTGTTTTTT
CASSVVGRGGSGELFF
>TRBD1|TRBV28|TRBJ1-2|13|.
TGTGCCAGCAGCTCGGACAGGGAAGCCGGCTACACCTTC
CASSSDREAGYTF
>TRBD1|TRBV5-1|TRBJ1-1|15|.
TGCGCCAGCAGCCCGCGTACAGGGGGCGCCGCTGAAGCTTTCTTT
CASSPRTGGAAEAFF
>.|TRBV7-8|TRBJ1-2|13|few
TGTGCCAGCAGCCCCCGGGGGGGCTATGGCTACACCTTC
CASSPRGGYGYTF
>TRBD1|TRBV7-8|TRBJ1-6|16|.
TGTGCCAGCAGTTTGAGAACCGGGACAGGGAATTCACCCCTCCACTTT
CASSLRTGTGNSPLHF
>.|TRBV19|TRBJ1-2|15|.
TGTGCCAGTAGTCCAGGGGCAGGAGGTAACTATGGCTACACCTTC
CASSPGAGGNYGYTF
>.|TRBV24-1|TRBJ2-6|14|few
TGTGCCACCAGTCGGGACTCTGGGGCCAACGTCCTGACTTTC
CATSRDSGANVLTF
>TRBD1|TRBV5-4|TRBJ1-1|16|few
TGTGCCAGCAGCAGAAGGACAGGGAACATGAACACTGAAGCTTTCTTT
CASSRRTGNMNTEAFF
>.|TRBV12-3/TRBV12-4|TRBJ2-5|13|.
TGTGCCAGCAGGGTGGGGGCTCGAGAGACCCAGTACTTC
CASRVGARETQYF
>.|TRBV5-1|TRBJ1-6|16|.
TGCGCCAGCAGCCCGAACCCACAGGGAGCCAATTCACCCCTCCACTTT
CASSPNPQGANSPLHF
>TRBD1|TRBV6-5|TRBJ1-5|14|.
TGTGCCAGCCGCAGACAGGGAATCAATCAGCCCCAGCATTTT
CASRRQGINQPQHF
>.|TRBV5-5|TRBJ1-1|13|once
TGTGCCAGCAGCCCTACCCTATACACTGAAGCTTTCTTT
CASSPTLYTEAFF
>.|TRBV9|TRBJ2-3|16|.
TGTGCCAGCAGCGTCGGGGCTGGGGACTGGGCAGATACGCAGTATTTT
CASSVGAGDWADTQYF
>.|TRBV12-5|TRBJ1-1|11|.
TGTGCTAGTGGTTCGGGACTCCAAGCTTTCTTT
CASGSGLQAFF
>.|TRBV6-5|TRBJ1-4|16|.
TGTGCCAGCAGTTCCAACGGAATTCGGGGAGAAGAAAAACTGTTTTTT
CASSSNGIRGEEKLFF
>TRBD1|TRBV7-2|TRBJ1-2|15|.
TGTGCCAGCAGCCCAGGGACAGGGCAAGGCTATGGCTACACCTTC
CASSPGTGQGYGYTF
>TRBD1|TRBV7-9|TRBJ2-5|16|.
TGTGCCAGCAGCTCCTTGGACAGGGGTTTGGGAGAGACCCAGTACTTC
CASSSLDRGLGETQYF
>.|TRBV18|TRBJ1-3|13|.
TGTGCCAGCTCACCAACGGGAGGAAACACCATATATTTT
CASSPTGGNTIYF
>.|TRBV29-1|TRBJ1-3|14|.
TGCAGCGTTGACCTTTTAGGGTCGGGGAACACCATATATTTT
CSVDLLGSGNTIYF
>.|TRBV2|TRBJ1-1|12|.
TGTGCCAGCACGGAGGAGAACACTGAAGCTTTCTTT
CASTEENTEAFF